This is a list of T cell receptor beta chains from one sample in a study of cytomegalovirus exposure and HLA in healthy donors. This table comes from immunoSEQ multiplex PCR, and its TCRdb copy is limited to in-frame clones, with some not included. The sample carries about 200,000 clones, more than 75% recorded once. Sequenced: PBMCs. The receptors here all came from a woman aged 40 to 50 in good health and CMV-seronegative. The CDR3 runs from the conserved cysteine through the conserved F or W. The D gene is left open where the match is weak. Size is omitted from some rows. Given values are once, few, many or a class for expanded clones.

J,D,V,size,DNA,CDR3
TRBJ1-1,NA,TRBV19,NA,TGTGCCATTGGGAGCGTGAACACTGAAGCTTTCTTT,CAIGSVNTEAFF
TRBJ1-2,TRBD1,TRBV29-1,NA,TGCAGCGTTGAGACAGGGGGACCTGGAGGCTACACCTTC,CSVETGGPGGYTF
TRBJ2-1,TRBD2,TRBV27,NA,TGTGCCAGCAGGGTCCCTAGCGGGAGGGCCCTTAGCTCCTACAATGAGCAGTTCTTC,CASRVPSGRALSSYNEQFF
TRBJ1-4,NA,TRBV28,NA,TGTGCCAGCAGTTTGTGGAGACCGGGGGAAAAACTGTTTTTT,CASSLWRPGEKLFF
TRBJ2-5,NA,TRBV5-1,few,TGCGCCAGCAGCATTGGGTGGGACTGGCAAGAGACCCAGTACTTC,CASSIGWDWQETQYF
TRBJ2-7,NA,TRBV27,few,TGTGCCAGTAGTGCCTGGGGGCTAGCCGGGGAGCAGTACTTC,CASSAWGLAGEQYF
TRBJ2-1,TRBD2,TRBV30,once,TGTGCCTGGAGTATTAGCGGGAGTGGTGATGAGCAGTTCTTC,CAWSISGSGDEQFF
TRBJ2-2,TRBD1,TRBV5-1,once,TGCGCCAGCAGCCTTGGGACAGTAACCACCGGGGAGCTGTTTTTT,CASSLGTVTTGELFF
TRBJ2-7,TRBD1,TRBV30,once,TGTGCCTGGAGTGTAGTAGTAGGACAGGGGTACGAGCAGTACTTC,CAWSVVVGQGYEQYF
TRBJ1-2,TRBD1,TRBV5-6,NA,TGTGCCAGCAGCAAATCCGGGACAGGGACCTTGAGCAACTATGGCTACACCTTC,CASSKSGTGTLSNYGYTF
TRBJ2-7,NA,TRBV7-2,NA,TGTGCCAGCAGCTCAACAATTACAGGGTACGAGCAGTACTTC,CASSSTITGYEQYF
TRBJ2-1,TRBD2,TRBV19,NA,TGTGCCAGTGCTAACCCAGGCGGGAGAGGGTATGAGCAGTTCTTC,CASANPGGRGYEQFF
TRBJ1-1,TRBD1,TRBV30,NA,TGTGCCTGGAGCCGTAACGACAGGGTCCGACACACTGAAGCTTTCTTT,CAWSRNDRVRHTEAFF
TRBJ2-7,TRBD1,TRBV19,NA,TGTGCCAGTAGTAGGGACAGTGGGGATTACGAGCAGTACTTC,CASSRDSGDYEQYF
TRBJ2-1,TRBD1,TRBV11-1,NA,TGTGCCAGCAGGCAAGGACAGGGGACCTACAATGAGCAGTTCTTC,CASRQGQGTYNEQFF
TRBJ1-4,NA,TRBV7-3,few,TGTGCCAGCAGCCTCGGGTTGGCTAATGAAAAACTGTTTTTT,CASSLGLANEKLFF
TRBJ2-6,NA,TRBV2,NA,TGTGCCAGCAAACCCAGTTCTGGGGCCAACGTCCTGACTTTC,CASKPSSGANVLTF
TRBJ1-5,NA,TRBV7-2,NA,TGTGCCAGCAGCTTAGTGGGCAGGTATAGCAATCAGCCCCAGCATTTT,CASSLVGRYSNQPQHF
TRBJ1-5,NA,TRBV19,once,TGTGCCAGTAAGGGCGGGAGTGGGCAGCCCCAGCATTTT,CASKGGSGQPQHF
TRBJ1-2,TRBD1,TRBV7-2,NA,TGTGCCAGCATGCTCTCCTCGTTACAGGGGGTCTATGGCTACACCTTC,CASMLSSLQGVYGYTF
TRBJ2-7,NA,TRBV7-6,NA,TGTGCCAGCAGCTACCACCTAGCGATCGAGCAGTACTTC,CASSYHLAIEQYF
TRBJ2-1,TRBD2,TRBV10-3,NA,TGTGCCATCAGTGATGACGGGACTAGCGGGAGGGGTAGCTCCTACAATGAGCAGTTCTTC,CAISDDGTSGRGSSYNEQFF
TRBJ2-7,TRBD2,TRBV28,NA,TGTGCCAGCAGTTTTAGCGGGACGGCCTACGAGCAGTACTTC,CASSFSGTAYEQYF
TRBJ2-2,NA,TRBV5-1,NA,TGCGCCAGCAGCCAAACTAGTCTAGACTCGTTTCGCGCGAACACCGGGGAGCTGTTTTTT,CASSQTSLDSFRANTGELFF
TRBJ1-2,NA,TRBV6-6,once,TGTGCCAGCAGTTACGCCGGGACTCGCACTGGCTACACCTTC,CASSYAGTRTGYTF
TRBJ2-7,TRBD2,TRBV7-6,NA,TGTGCCAGTGGTCGGGGGGGCTACGAGCAGTACTTC,CASGRGGYEQYF
TRBJ2-5,TRBD2,TRBV7-9,NA,TGTGCCAGCAGCCTGGGTCCTAGCGGGAGCCCTTCGGAGACCCAGTACTTC,CASSLGPSGSPSETQYF
TRBJ2-7,TRBD2,TRBV4-2,NA,TGTGCCAGCAGCCCCCTTGCAGGGACTAGCGCTTACGAGCAGTACTTC,CASSPLAGTSAYEQYF
TRBJ2-1,TRBD2,TRBV7-9,NA,TGTGCCAGCAGCTCATCTAGCGGGACCTACAATGAGCAGTTCTTC,CASSSSSGTYNEQFF
TRBJ2-7,TRBD2,TRBV5-4,NA,TGTGCCAGCAGGCCTGGCGGGGCTAGCGGGAGTTCCTACGAGCAGTACTTC,CASRPGGASGSSYEQYF
TRBJ2-5,TRBD2,TRBV5-6,NA,TGTGCCAGCAGCTTCGGCGGGAGGGCCGGGGAGACCCAGTACTTC,CASSFGGRAGETQYF
TRBJ2-1,TRBD2,TRBV4-2,NA,TGTGCCAGCAGCCTACCGGGACTAGCGTACAATGAGCAGTTCTTC,CASSLPGLAYNEQFF
TRBJ2-1,TRBD2,TRBV5-4,NA,TGTGCCAGCAGCCGTCGGGGGAGGGGTAATGAGCAGTTCTTC,CASSRRGRGNEQFF
TRBJ1-4,TRBD1,TRBV28,NA,TGTGCCAGCAGTTCTGGGACAGGGCCCCCTTCTGAGAATGAAAAACTGTTTTTT,CASSSGTGPPSENEKLFF
TRBJ2-5,TRBD1,TRBV14,NA,TGTGCCAGCAGCCGACAGGGGGTTTTGGAGACCCAGTACTTC,CASSRQGVLETQYF
TRBJ1-1,TRBD1,TRBV27,NA,TGTGCCAGCAGCTACGACAGGGTGGAGTCGAACACTGAAGCTTTCTTT,CASSYDRVESNTEAFF
TRBJ2-1,TRBD2,TRBV7-3,NA,TGTGCCAGCAGCCCGTATAGCGGGAGGGCCTCGGTCTTC,CASSPYSGRASVF
TRBJ2-7,TRBD2,TRBV15,NA,TGTGCCACCAGCAGAGGCGGACTAGATATCTACGAGCAGTACTTC,CATSRGGLDIYEQYF
TRBJ1-2,NA,TRBV9,NA,TGTGCCAGCAGCGCTCTTCAGGGGGGCTACACCTTC,CASSALQGGYTF
TRBJ1-5,NA,TRBV28,once,TGTGCCAGCAGTCTAGGATGGTTTGACAGCAATCAGCCCCAGCATTTT,CASSLGWFDSNQPQHF
TRBJ2-1,TRBD1,TRBV28,once,TGTGCCAGCAGTTCCTCGGGACAGGGAAACAATGAGCAGTTCTTC,CASSSSGQGNNEQFF